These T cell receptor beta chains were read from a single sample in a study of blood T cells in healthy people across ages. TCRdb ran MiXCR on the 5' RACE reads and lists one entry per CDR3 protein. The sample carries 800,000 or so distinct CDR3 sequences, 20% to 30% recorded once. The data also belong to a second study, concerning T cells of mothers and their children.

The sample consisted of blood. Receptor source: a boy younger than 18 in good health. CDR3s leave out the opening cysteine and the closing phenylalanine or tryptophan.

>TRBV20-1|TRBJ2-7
SASGSQPGGVSYEQY
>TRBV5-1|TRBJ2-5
ASSLENSQETQY
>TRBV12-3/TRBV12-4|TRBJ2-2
ASSISGSRTGELF
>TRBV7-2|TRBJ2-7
ASTGSGRIEQY
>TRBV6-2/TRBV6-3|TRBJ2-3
ASSYLQGGTDTQY
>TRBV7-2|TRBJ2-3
ASSLHLGGITDTQY
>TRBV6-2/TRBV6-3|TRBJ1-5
ASSYLVSNQPRH
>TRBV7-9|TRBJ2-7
ASSLFSGGEQY
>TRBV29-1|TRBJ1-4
SASTDWGRREKLF
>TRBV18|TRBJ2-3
ASSPQGDSTDTQY
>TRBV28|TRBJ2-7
VSSFFGLRGSGEQY
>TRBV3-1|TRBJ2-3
ASSQLSAFNPDTQY
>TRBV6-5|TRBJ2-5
ASSLHPEGETRY
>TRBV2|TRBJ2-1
ASSDEGRGQF
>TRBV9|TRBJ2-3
ASSDGGHPDTDTQY
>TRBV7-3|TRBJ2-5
ASSTEGRVPNGRF
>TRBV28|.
ASSLSLTLEQF
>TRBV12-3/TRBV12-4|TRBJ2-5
ASTLDIGTQY
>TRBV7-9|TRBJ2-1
ASSLLQGAYNEQF
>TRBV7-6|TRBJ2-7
ASSPAGLMEQY
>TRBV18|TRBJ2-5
ASSPPAGGKETQY
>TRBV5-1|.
ASSLEIGYRGSNEQF
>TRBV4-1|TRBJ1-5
ASSQVGDNPDRALVTQH
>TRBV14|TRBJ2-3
ASSQEISVQSTDTQY
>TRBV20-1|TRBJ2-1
SARDDGGTLANEQF
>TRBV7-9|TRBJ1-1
ASGFSENTEAF
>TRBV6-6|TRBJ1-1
ASSYGGPNTEAF
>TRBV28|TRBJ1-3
ASSPLHSGANTIY
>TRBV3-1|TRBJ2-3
ASSPRRGLPDTQY
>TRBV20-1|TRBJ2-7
SARLTGGYEQY
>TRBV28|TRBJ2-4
ASNAGQDVFPSAKNIQY
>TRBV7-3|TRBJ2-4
ASSEQNGDIQY
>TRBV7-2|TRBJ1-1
ASSLVGGHGAEAF
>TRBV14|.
ASSQDRPGSWSETQY
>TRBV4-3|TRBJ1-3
ASSQDRQVPGNTIY
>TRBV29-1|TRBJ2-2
SAGQPNTGELF
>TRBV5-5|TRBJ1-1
ASSLLRTGRVNTEAF
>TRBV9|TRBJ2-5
ASSARTGPQETQY